The next 32 T cell receptor beta chains were all read from a single sample in a study of blood T cell repertoires in COVID-19. Sequencing used immunoSEQ multiplex PCR; TCRdb keeps in-frame clones, though not all of them. This sample has 60,000 to 65,000 clones, with approximately 80% found just once. Sequencing was performed on peripheral blood. The receptors derive from a woman aged 80 or over with acute or convalescent COVID-19.

This clone appeared a few times. The J gene is TRBJ2-5, the V gene TRBV5-5; 12 bases map to TRBD2. The ends lost 3 bases at V and 4 bases at J; junction bases unmatched: 13. Germline-derived CDR1 and CDR2 are SGHKS and YYEKEE (reference sequence). The CDR3 runs to 18 residues. Written as DNA, the CDR3 is TGTGCCAGCAGCTACAGGACTAGCGGGGCCTTCAGGGGAGAGACCCAGTACTTC. Translated: CASSYRTSGAFRGETQYF.

The table lists this clone with a few counts. V gene TRBV7-2 combines with J gene TRBJ2-2; no reliable D call. The CDR3 has 14 residues. The V end lost 7 bases, the J end lost 0 bases, and 9 bases lay between the germline ends. Germline assignment: CDR1 SGHTA and CDR2 FQGNSA. The CDR3 reads CASNSPPNTGELFF. The CDR3 nucleotides are TGTGCCAGCAACTCCCCGCCGAACACCGGGGAGCTGTTTTTT.

This clone came up once. The chain uses TRBV4-1 and TRBJ1-1; 8 bases match TRBD1. V trimming: 0 bases; J trimming: 0 bases; junction bases outside the gene matches: 6. CDR1 is MGHRA and CDR2 is YSYEKL in the germline V gene. The CDR3 is made up of 17 amino acids. This CDR3 is CASSQELQGVMNTEAFF. CDR3 sequence (DNA): TGCGCCAGCAGCCAAGAGTTACAGGGGGTTATGAACACTGAAGCTTTCTTT.

This clone was counted a few times. The CDR3 reads CASSLRGANYGYTF. As DNA, the CDR3 is TGTGCCAGCAGTTTACGGGGAGCTAACTATGGCTACACCTTC. The chain employs TRBV27 and TRBJ1-2; D uncertain. Deletions cut 2 bases from V and 0 bases from J, with 7 bases between. The CDR3 covers 14 residues. Looked up from germline, CDR1 is MNHEY and CDR2 is SMNVEV (reference sequence).

This clone was detected a few times. The rearrangement links TRBV9 to TRBJ1-2, with D possibly TRBD1 on 6 matching bases. V lost 6 bases, J lost 0 bases, and 9 bases lay in between. The length of the CDR3 is 13 residues. From germline, CDR1 is SGDLS and CDR2 YYNGEE. CDR3 amino acids: CASTRGSNYGYTF. In DNA form, the CDR3 reads TGTGCCAGCACCAGGGGATCTAACTATGGCTACACCTTC.

The chain is built from TRBV5-1 and TRBJ2-1; 11 nucleotides agree with TRBD2. Trimming removed 0 bases from V and 10 bases from J; junction bases left unmatched: 9. The CDR3 spans 16 residues. The germline V gene has CDR1 SGHRS and CDR2 YFSETQ. The CDR3 region has the DNA TGCGCCAGCAGCTTGGGGTCGCTAGCGGGAGGCGGGGAGCAGTTCTTC. Translation gives CASSLGSLAGGGEQFF.

The gene calls are TRBV7-9 and TRBJ1-2, with 9 bases lining up with TRBD1. The CDR3 covers 16 residues. V was pared by 4 bases and J by 4 bases, with 10 bases of the junction left unmatched. Germline CDR1 and CDR2: SEHNR and FQNEAQ (reference sequence). The CDR3 here is CASSSLRTGDSYGYTF. The CDR3 DNA is TGTGCCAGCAGCTCCCTTAGGACAGGGGATAGCTATGGCTACACCTTC.

The rearrangement uses TRBV11-2 and TRBJ2-5, with D perhaps matching TRBD2 (6 bases). This CDR3 is built from 13 residues. V shed 5 bases and J shed 5 bases, with 12 bases lying between them. CDR1 is SGHAT, CDR2 FQNNGV, per germline. Here the CDR3 reads CASSVREQETQYF. CDR3 nucleotide sequence: TGTGCCAGCAGCGTACGGGAGCAGGAGACCCAGTACTTC.

This clone was picked up many times. The J gene is TRBJ2-3, the V gene TRBV28, with 7 bases aligning to TRBD1. Germline CDR1 is MDHEN and CDR2 is SYDVKM. The CDR3 has 20 residues. J lost 2 bases, V lost 3 bases, and 20 bases had no gene match. The CDR3 loop reads CASSFPRHPQGGQVTDTQYF. The CDR3 DNA reads TGTGCCAGCAGTTTCCCCCGCCATCCCCAAGGGGGCCAGGTCACAGATACGCAGTATTTT.

This clone was observed a single time. CDR3 coding DNA: TGTGCCAGCAGCTCCCCGAAGGGGACAGGGAAGGCCGGGGAGCTGTTTTTT. Translated, it gives CASSSPKGTGKAGELFF. The chain uses TRBV5-4 and TRBJ2-2; TRBD1 agrees at 9 bases. Per the germline V gene, CDR1 is SGHNT and CDR2 is YYREEE (reference sequence). V lost 3 bases, J lost 6 bases, and 12 bases stayed unmatched. There are 17 residues in the CDR3.

V is TRBV18 and J is TRBJ2-1; 11 nucleotides line up with TRBD2. CDR1 and CDR2 from the germline V gene are KGHSH and LQKENI. The CDR3 covers 15 residues. The V segment lost 6 bases and the J segment 10 bases; nucleotides outside the gene matches: 11. The CDR3 loop reads CASSPLTGLAGEQFF. The CDR3 coding sequence is TGTGCCAGCTCCCCCCTCACCGGACTAGCGGGCGAGCAGTTCTTC.

This clone appeared a few times. The chain carries TRBV18 and TRBJ2-2; D gene ambiguous. V lost 2 bases and J 5 bases, leaving 9 bases between the germline ends. This CDR3 is built from 14 residues. The germline gives CDR1 KGHSH, CDR2 LQKENI. The CDR3 spells CASSPSTGTGELFF. The CDR3 region has the DNA TGTGCCAGCTCACCAAGCACCGGGACCGGGGAGCTGTTTTTT.

The table lists this clone with a few counts. The V gene is TRBV28, the J gene TRBJ1-2, with D tentatively TRBD1 (6 bases). The CDR3 extends over 12 amino acids. Germline CDR1 and CDR2: MDHEN and SYDVKM. V was clipped by 6 bases and J by 7 bases, with 12 bases between them. CDR3 region: CASSPNRVGYTF. In nucleotides, the CDR3 is TGTGCCAGCAGCCCGAACAGGGTTGGCTACACCTTC.

The chain recombines TRBV11-3 with TRBJ2-2; possible D gene TRBD2, 5 bases. The CDR3 is made up of 18 amino acids. Looked up from germline, CDR1 is SGHNT and CDR2 is YENEEA. The germline V and J ends were trimmed by 5 bases and 5 bases, with 24 bases remaining between them. Written as DNA, the CDR3 is TGTGCCAGCAGCCCCGACCCGAGGGCCCCTTCAGCGACCGGGGAGCTGTTTTTT. This sequence encodes CASSPDPRAPSATGELFF.

The chain has TRBV6-1 and TRBJ2-7, with a tentative D call TRBD1 (5 bases). V shed 1 base and J shed 1 base, with 11 bases lying between them. The CDR3 loop spans 15 amino acids. CDR1 MNHNS and CDR2 SASEGT come from the germline V gene. For the CDR3, the DNA is TGTGCCAGCAGTGAAGTGTTGGGGCCTTCCTACGAGCAGTACTTC. Translating gives CASSEVLGPSYEQYF.

Only a few counts were recorded for this clone. In DNA form, the CDR3 reads TGTGCCAGTAGTAACGCCGGGACAGGGGGCTATGGCTACACCTTC. This translates into CASSNAGTGGYGYTF. The chain links TRBV19 to TRBJ1-2; 11 bases align to TRBD1. The CDR3 is 15 amino acids. CDR1 and CDR2 (germline): LNHDA, SQIVND (reference sequence). V dropped 4 bases and J dropped 4; count of bases not matched to a gene: 5.

The CDR3 DNA reads as TGCGCCAGCAGCTCCGGGACACCGGGTGAAAAACTGTTTTTT. Its protein is CASSSGTPGEKLFF. V is TRBV5-1 and J is TRBJ1-4; perhaps TRBD1 as D (6 bases). The V and J ends lost 3 bases and 7 bases respectively, with 13 bases between them. This CDR3 has 14 amino acids. The germline V gene encodes CDR1 SGHRS and CDR2 YFSETQ.

The rearrangement joins TRBV2 to TRBJ2-1, with 9 bases lining up with TRBD2. V shed 8 bases, J shed 9 bases, and the junction held 14 bases outside the gene matches. The CDR3 spans 15 residues. Germline V gives CDR1 SNHLY, CDR2 FYNNEI. This chain's CDR3 is CASRRDSGSQSEQFF. The CDR3 DNA is TGTGCCAGCCGGAGAGATAGCGGGAGCCAAAGTGAGCAGTTCTTC.

The CDR3 DNA follows: TGTGCTAGTGGTACTAGCGGGAGGGCCTACAATGAGCAGTTCTTC. It translates to CASGTSGRAYNEQFF. The J gene is TRBJ2-1, the V gene TRBV12-5; 13 bases align to TRBD2. The germline V gene encodes CDR1 LGHNT and CDR2 FRNRAP. J lost 2 bases, V lost 5 bases, and 0 bases had no gene match. The CDR3 is made up of 15 amino acids.

The chain employs TRBV6-5 and TRBJ2-5; D perhaps matches TRBD1 (6 bases). With 0 bases removed from V and 9 bases from J, the gap between germline ends came to 14 bases. Germline V CDR1 and CDR2: MNHEY, SVGAGI. This CDR3 spans 14 amino acids. This CDR3 reads CASSYSQGPGAQYF. CDR3 in DNA: TGTGCCAGCAGTTACTCCCAGGGCCCAGGGGCCCAGTACTTC.

This chain connects TRBV30 to TRBJ1-4; 7 bases line up with TRBD1. Losses at the gene ends were 3 bases for V and 8 bases for J; bases not matched to a gene: 12. The CDR3 length is 15 residues. Per germline, CDR1 GTSNPN and CDR2 SVGIG (reference sequence). This chain's CDR3 is CAWSRGDLLGEKLFF. The CDR3 DNA sequence: TGTGCCTGGAGCAGGGGGGACCTCCTGGGGGAAAAACTGTTTTTT.

This clone was seen more than once but under ten times. This sequence joins TRBV15 and TRBJ1-5, with D maybe TRBD1 (6 bases). Per germline, CDR1 LNHNV and CDR2 YYDKDF (reference sequence). Deletions cut 5 bases from V and 6 bases from J, with 20 bases between. CDR3 length equals 16 residues. CDR3 nucleotides: TGTGCCACCAGCCCCGGAGTTGCAGGGGTTAGTCAGCCCCAGCATTTT. It codes for CATSPGVAGVSQPQHF. Full variable domain (outside the CDR3, taken from reference TRBV15 and TRBJ1-5): DAMVIQNPRYQVTQFGKPVTLSCSQTLNHNVMYWYQQKSSQAPKLLFHYYDKDFNNEADTPDNFQSRRPNTSFCFLDIRSPGLGDTAMYLCATSPGVAGVSQPQHFGDGTRLSIL.

This clone is a singleton in its sample. This sequence joins TRBV5-4 and TRBJ1-1; tentative D call: TRBD1 (5 bases). Between the trimmed V and J ends, which lost 4 bases and 5 bases, there was a span of 18 bases. Germline CDR1 reads SGHNT; CDR2 reads YYREEE (reference sequence). The CDR3 contains 15 residues. The CDR3 loop is CASSRWGGWRTEAFF. For the CDR3, the DNA is TGTGCCAGCAGCAGATGGGGGGGTTGGAGGACTGAAGCTTTCTTT.

This chain uses TRBV7-8 with TRBJ2-3; TRBD2 matches at 11 bases. Per germline, CDR1 SGHVS and CDR2 FQNEAQ. The CDR3 contains 17 residues. The V and J ends lost 1 base and 4 bases, in that order; junction bases with no gene match: 7. CDR3 region: CASSLERLAGLSDTQYF. DNA of the CDR3: TGTGCCAGCAGCTTAGAGAGACTAGCGGGATTATCAGATACGCAGTATTTT.

The chain has TRBV7-9 and TRBJ2-3; TRBD2 matches 11 bases. V shed 5 bases and J 3 bases; nucleotides not matched to a gene: 4. Looked up from germline, CDR1 is SEHNR and CDR2 is FQNEAQ (reference sequence). The CDR3 runs 15 residues. For the CDR3, the DNA is TGTGCCAGCAGCGAGGGACTAGCGGAAACAGATACGCAGTATTTT. Translating gives CASSEGLAETDTQYF.

This clone has just a few counts. The rearrangement uses TRBV10-3 and TRBJ1-2; no clear D gene. Trimming removed 2 bases at V and 5 bases at J, with 6 bases between. CDR1 and CDR2 (germline): ENHRY, SYGVKD. This CDR3 is 12 amino acids long. CDR3 bases: TGTGCCATCAGTGAGGTCGGGTATGGCTACACCTTC. It encodes CAISEVGYGYTF.

The V call is TRBV28, the J call TRBJ2-1, with D tentatively TRBD1 (6 bases). Trimming pared 5 bases from V and 12 bases from J, leaving 11 bases between. CDR1 MDHEN and CDR2 SYDVKM come from the germline V gene. This CDR3 is 11 amino acids long. DNA for the CDR3: TGTGCCAGCAGTAAAACAGGGCTGCAGTTCTTC. It codes for CASSKTGLQFF.

This chain uses TRBV28 with TRBJ1-5, with no clear D. Trimming removed 11 bases at V and 11 bases at J, with 16 bases between. This CDR3 has 11 residues. Germline V CDR1 and CDR2: MDHEN, SYDVKM. As DNA, the CDR3 is TGTGCCGGAGCTGACGGGAAAGCCCAGCATTTT. It specifies CAGADGKAQHF.

The chain has TRBV27 and TRBJ2-7; the D is unclear. Germline V gives CDR1 MNHEY, CDR2 SMNVEV (reference sequence). The V and J ends lost 6 bases and 2 bases respectively, with 14 bases between them. This CDR3 has 14 amino acids. CDR3 loop: CASRRPISPYEQYF. CDR3 DNA sequence: TGTGCCAGCAGGCGGCCAATATCACCCTACGAGCAGTACTTC.

The chain has TRBV6-1 and TRBJ2-1; possibly TRBD2 for D (7 bases). The CDR3 loop spans 15 amino acids. Trimming took off 2 bases at V and 6 bases at J, with 14 bases between the two ends. Germline values: CDR1 MNHNS, CDR2 SASEGT. The CDR3 nucleotides read TGTGCCAGCAGTGAACTCCGGGGGGCACCCAATGAGCAGTTCTTC. Amino acids: CASSELRGAPNEQFF.

The rearrangement uses TRBV10-3 and TRBJ2-1; TRBD2 aligns across 11 bases. The CDR3 is 16 amino acids. Germline lookup yields CDR1 ENHRY and CDR2 SYGVKD. The V gene end was trimmed by 0 bases and the J gene end by 7 bases; junction bases not matched to a gene: 5. CDR3 sequence (DNA): TGTGCCATCAGTGAGTCTCCGCTAGCGGGAGGAAATGAGCAGTTCTTC. It codes for CAISESPLAGGNEQFF.

The chain recombines TRBV6-2 or TRBV6-3 with TRBJ2-1; 11 bases fit TRBD2. J gave up 6 bases and V 5 bases, and 6 bases lay outside the gene matches. The CDR3 is 15 residues long. Germline lookup yields CDR1 MNHEY and CDR2 SVGEGT. The CDR3 sequence: CASSNLAGGSNEQFF. The DNA of the CDR3 is TGTGCCAGCAGTAACCTAGCGGGAGGATCCAATGAGCAGTTCTTC.